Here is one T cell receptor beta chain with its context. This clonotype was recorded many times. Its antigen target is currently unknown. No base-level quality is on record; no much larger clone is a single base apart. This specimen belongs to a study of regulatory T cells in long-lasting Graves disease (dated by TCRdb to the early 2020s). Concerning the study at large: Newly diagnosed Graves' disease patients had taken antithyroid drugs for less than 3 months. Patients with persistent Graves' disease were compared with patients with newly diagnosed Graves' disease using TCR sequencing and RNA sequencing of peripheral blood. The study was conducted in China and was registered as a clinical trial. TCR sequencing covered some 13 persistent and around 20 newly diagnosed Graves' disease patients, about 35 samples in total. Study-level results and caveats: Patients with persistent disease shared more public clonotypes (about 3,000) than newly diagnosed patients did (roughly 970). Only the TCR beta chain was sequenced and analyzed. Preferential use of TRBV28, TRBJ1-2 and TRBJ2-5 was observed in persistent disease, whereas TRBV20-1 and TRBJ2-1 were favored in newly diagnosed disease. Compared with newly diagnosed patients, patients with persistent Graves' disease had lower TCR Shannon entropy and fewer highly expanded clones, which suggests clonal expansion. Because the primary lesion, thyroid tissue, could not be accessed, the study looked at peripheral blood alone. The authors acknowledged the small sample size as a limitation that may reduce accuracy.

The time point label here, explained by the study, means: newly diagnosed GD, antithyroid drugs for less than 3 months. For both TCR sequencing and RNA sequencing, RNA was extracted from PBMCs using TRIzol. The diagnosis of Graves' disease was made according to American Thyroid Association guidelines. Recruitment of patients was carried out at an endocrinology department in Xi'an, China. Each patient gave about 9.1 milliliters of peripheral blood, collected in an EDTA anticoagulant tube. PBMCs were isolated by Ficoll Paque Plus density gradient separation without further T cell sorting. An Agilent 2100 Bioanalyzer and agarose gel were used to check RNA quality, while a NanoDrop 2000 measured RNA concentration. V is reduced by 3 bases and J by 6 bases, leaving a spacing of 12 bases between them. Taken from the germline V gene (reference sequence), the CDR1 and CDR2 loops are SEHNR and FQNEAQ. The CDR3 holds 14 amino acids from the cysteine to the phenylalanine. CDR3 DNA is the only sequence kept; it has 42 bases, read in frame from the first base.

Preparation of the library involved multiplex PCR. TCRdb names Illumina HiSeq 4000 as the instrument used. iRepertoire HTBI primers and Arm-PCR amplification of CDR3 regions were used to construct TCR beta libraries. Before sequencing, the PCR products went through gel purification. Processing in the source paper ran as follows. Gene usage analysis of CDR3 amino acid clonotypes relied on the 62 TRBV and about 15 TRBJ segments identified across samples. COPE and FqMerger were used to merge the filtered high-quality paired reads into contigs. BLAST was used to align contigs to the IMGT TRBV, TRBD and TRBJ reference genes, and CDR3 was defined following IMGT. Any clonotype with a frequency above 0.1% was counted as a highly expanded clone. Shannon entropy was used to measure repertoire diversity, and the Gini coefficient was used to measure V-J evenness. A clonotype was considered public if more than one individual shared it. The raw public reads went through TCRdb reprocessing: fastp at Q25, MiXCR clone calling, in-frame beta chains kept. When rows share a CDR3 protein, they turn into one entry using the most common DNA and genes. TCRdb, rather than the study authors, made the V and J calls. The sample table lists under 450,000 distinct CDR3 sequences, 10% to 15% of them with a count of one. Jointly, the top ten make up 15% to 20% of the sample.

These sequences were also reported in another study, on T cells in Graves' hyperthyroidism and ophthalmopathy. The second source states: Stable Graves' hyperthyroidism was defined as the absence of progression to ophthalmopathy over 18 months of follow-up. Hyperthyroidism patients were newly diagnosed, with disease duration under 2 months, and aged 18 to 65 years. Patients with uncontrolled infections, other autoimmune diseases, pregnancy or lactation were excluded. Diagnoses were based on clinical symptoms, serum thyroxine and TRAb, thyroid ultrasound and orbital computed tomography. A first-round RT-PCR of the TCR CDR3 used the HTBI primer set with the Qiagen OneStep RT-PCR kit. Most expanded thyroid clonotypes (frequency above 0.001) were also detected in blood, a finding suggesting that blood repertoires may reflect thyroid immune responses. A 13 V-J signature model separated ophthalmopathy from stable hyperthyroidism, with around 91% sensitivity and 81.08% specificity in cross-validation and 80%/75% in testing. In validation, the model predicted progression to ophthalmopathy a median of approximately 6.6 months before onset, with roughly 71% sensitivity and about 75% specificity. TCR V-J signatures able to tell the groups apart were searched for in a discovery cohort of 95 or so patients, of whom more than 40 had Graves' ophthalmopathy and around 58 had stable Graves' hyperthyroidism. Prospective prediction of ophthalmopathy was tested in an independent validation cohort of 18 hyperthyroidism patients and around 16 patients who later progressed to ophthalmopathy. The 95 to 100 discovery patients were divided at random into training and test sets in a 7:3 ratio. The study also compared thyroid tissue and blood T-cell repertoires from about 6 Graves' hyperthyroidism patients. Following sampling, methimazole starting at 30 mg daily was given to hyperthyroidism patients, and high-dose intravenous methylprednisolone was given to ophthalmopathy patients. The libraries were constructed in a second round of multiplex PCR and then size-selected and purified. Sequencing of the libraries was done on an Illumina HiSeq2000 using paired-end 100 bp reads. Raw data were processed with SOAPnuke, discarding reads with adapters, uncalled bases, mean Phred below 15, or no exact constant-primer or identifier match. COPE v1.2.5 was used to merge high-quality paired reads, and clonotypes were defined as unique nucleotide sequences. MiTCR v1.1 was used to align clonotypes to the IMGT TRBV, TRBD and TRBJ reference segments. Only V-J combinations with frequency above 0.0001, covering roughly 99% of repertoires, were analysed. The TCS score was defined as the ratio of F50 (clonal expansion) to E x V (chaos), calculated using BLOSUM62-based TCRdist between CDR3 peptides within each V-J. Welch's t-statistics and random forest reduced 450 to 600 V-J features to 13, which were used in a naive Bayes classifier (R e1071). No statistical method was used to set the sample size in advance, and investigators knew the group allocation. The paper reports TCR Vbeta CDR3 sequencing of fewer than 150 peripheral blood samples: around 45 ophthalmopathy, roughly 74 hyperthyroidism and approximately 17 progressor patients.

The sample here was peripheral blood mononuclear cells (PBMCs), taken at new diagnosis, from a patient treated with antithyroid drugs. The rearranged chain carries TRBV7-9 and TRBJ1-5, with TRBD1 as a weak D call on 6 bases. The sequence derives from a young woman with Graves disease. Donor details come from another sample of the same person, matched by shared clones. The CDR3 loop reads CASSLGDKSQPQHF. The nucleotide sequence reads TGTGCCAGCAGCTTGGGGGACAAAAGTCAGCCCCAGCATTTT.